This is a list of T cell receptor beta chains from one sample in a study of neurological immune-mediated disorders. TCRdb re-called the 5' RACE reads with MiXCR, one entry per CDR3 protein. The sample holds about 38,000 distinct CDR3 sequences, around 7.2% seen once. Sequencing used CD4+ T cells from blood. The receptors stem from a man aged 50 to 60 in good health. Each CDR3 is given with its conserved first and last residue. D genes are given only for firm matches. Only part of the rows carry a size: once, few, many, or a class if the clone is expanded.

len	abundance	v_gene	d_gene	j_gene	CDR3aa	CDR3nt
16	many	TRBV20-1	-	TRBJ1-5	CSAREAGHYSNQPQHF	TGCAGTGCTAGAGAAGCGGGCCATTATAGCAATCAGCCCCAGCATTTT
14	many	TRBV5-1	-	TRBJ2-3	CASNMAASTDTQYF	TGCGCCAGCAACATGGCGGCTTCCACAGATACGCAGTATTTT
12	few	TRBV5-1	-	TRBJ2-1	CASRSRGNEQFF	TGCGCCAGCAGATCCAGGGGAAATGAGCAGTTCTTC
13	many	TRBV20-1	-	TRBJ1-2	CSAPSTGLFGYTF	TGCAGTGCTCCCTCAACCGGCCTATTCGGCTACACCTTC
12	many	TRBV20-1	TRBD1	TRBJ2-4	CSARDRVNIQYF	TGCAGTGCTCGCGACAGGGTAAACATTCAGTACTTC
13	many	TRBV7-9	TRBD1	TRBJ1-1	CASSLGTGIEAFF	TGTGCCAGCAGCTTAGGGACAGGGATTGAAGCTTTCTTT
13	many	TRBV3-1	-	TRBJ2-7	CASSQLRDFEQYF	TGTGCCAGCAGCCAATTAAGGGACTTCGAGCAGTACTTC
15	many	TRBV2	TRBD1	TRBJ2-7	CASSEVGATGWEQYF	TGTGCCAGCAGTGAAGTAGGGGCGACAGGGTGGGAGCAGTACTTC
16	many	TRBV28	-	TRBJ2-1	CASSLLGGGSYNEQFF	TGTGCCAGCAGTTTGTTGGGTGGCGGCTCCTACAATGAGCAGTTCTTC
16	many	TRBV5-6	-	TRBJ2-5	CASSPQVRGEQETQYF	TGTGCCAGCAGCCCTCAAGTAAGGGGCGAACAAGAGACCCAGTACTTC
13	few	TRBV15	-	TRBJ1-1	CATSRDRTSEAFF	TGTGCCACCAGCAGAGATCGAACTTCTGAAGCTTTCTTT
15	many	TRBV7-2	-	TRBJ1-1	CASSLAGLMNTEAFF	TGTGCCAGCAGCTTAGCCGGCCTGATGAACACTGAAGCTTTCTTT
18	many	TRBV15	TRBD2	TRBJ2-2	CATSRDLAGRSDTGELFF	TGTGCCACCAGCAGAGATCTTGCCGGGAGGAGTGACACCGGGGAGCTGTTTTTT
12	many	TRBV20-1	-	TRBJ2-3	CSAPDLTDTQYF	TGCAGTGCTCCGGACCTAACAGATACGCAGTATTTT
15	many	TRBV5-1	TRBD2	TRBJ2-1	CASSLVASGGDEQFF	TGCGCCAGCAGCTTGGTGGCTAGCGGTGGGGATGAGCAGTTCTTC
14	many	TRBV9	TRBD1	TRBJ1-2	CASSSWTGAYGYTF	TGTGCCAGCAGCTCATGGACAGGGGCCTATGGCTACACCTTC
14	many	TRBV20-1	TRBD1	TRBJ2-7	CSARKGTGAYEQYF	TGCAGTGCTAGAAAGGGGACAGGGGCTTACGAGCAGTACTTC
14	few	TRBV9	-	TRBJ1-2	CASSPSGSIYGYTF	TGTGCCAGCAGCCCCAGTGGGAGCATCTATGGCTACACCTTC
16	many	TRBV10-3	-	TRBJ2-6	CAISRDISSGANVLTF	TGTGCCATCAGCCGGGACATCAGCTCTGGGGCCAACGTCCTGACTTTC
16	many	TRBV27	TRBD1	TRBJ1-4	CASSPLGQGQGEKLFF	TGTGCCAGCAGTCCGCTGGGACAGGGGCAAGGTGAAAAACTGTTTTTT
14	-	TRBV5-1	-	TRBJ1-2	CASRARDGVYGYTF	TGCGCCAGCAGAGCTCGGGACGGCGTCTATGGCTACACCTTC
13	-	TRBV5-5	-	TRBJ1-5	CANSLIGAQPQHF	TGTGCCAACAGCTTAATCGGGGCTCAGCCCCAGCATTTT
12	-	TRBV20-1	-	TRBJ2-7	CSASLSRDEQYF	TGCAGTGCTAGCCTGTCCAGGGACGAGCAGTACTTC
12	many	TRBV5-1	-	TRBJ2-1	CASSSQMNEQFF	TGCGCCAGCAGCTCACAGATGAATGAGCAGTTCTTC
15	many	TRBV2	-	TRBJ2-5	CASIFFISGRETQYF	TGTGCCAGCATCTTTTTTATCTCGGGGAGAGAGACCCAGTACTTC
13	many	TRBV5-1	-	TRBJ2-1	CASSSARYNEQFF	TGCGCCAGCAGCTCTGCCCGCTACAATGAGCAGTTCTTC
16	many	TRBV5-4	-	TRBJ2-2	CASSSQVPGNTGELFF	TGTGCCAGCAGCTCCCAGGTACCGGGGAACACCGGGGAGCTGTTTTTT
13	-	TRBV19	-	TRBJ2-1	CASSIVVGLEQFF	TGTGCCAGTAGTATAGTGGTAGGGCTCGAGCAGTTCTTC